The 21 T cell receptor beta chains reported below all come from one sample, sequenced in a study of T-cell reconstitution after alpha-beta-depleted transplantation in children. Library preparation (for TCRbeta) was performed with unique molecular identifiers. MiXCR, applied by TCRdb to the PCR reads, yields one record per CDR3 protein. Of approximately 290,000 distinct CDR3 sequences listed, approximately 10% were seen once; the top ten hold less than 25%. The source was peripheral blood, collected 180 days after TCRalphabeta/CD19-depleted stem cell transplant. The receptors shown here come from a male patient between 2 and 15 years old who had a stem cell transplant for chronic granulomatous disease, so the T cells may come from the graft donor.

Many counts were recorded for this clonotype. For the CDR3, the DNA is TGCGCCAGCAGCTCGAAGGACGGACAGGGGGTCCAAGAGACCCAGTACTTC. It codes for CASSSKDGQGVQETQYF. The genes are TRBV5-1 and TRBJ2-5; 10 positions match TRBD1. The CDR3 is 17 amino acids. The V gene end was trimmed by 3 bases and the J gene end by 1 base; junction bases not matched to a gene: 9. CDR1 and CDR2 (germline): SGHRS, YFSETQ.

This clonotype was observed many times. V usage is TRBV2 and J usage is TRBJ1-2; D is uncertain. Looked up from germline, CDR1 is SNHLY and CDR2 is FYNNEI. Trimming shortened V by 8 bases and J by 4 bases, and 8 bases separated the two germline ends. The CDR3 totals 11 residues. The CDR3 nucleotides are TGTGCCAGCCCGGACGGCTATGGCTACACCTTC. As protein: CASPDGYGYTF.

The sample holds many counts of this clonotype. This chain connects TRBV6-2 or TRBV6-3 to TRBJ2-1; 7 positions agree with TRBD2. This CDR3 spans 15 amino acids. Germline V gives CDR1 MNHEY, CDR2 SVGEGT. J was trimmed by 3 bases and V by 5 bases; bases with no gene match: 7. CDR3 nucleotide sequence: TGTGCCAGCAGTCCGCTAGCGGCAAACTACAATGAGCAGTTCTTC. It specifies CASSPLAANYNEQFF.

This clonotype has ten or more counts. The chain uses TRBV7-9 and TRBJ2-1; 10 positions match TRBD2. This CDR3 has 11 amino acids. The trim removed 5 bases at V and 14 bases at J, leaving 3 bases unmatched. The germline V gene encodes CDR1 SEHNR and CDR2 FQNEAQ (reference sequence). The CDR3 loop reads CASSTGLAEFF. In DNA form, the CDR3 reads TGTGCCAGCAGCACCGGACTAGCGGAGTTCTTC.

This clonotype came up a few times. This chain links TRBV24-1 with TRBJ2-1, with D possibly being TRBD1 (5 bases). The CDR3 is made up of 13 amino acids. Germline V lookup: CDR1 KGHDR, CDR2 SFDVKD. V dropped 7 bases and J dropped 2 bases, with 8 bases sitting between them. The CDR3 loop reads CATSQGPYNEQFF. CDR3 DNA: TGTGCCACCAGCCAGGGTCCCTACAATGAGCAGTTCTTC.

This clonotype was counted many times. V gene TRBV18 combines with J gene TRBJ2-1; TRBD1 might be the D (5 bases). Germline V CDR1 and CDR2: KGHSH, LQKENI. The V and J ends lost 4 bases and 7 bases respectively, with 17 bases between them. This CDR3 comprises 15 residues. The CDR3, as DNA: TGTGCCAGCTCACAGGCAGGGATAGCAGGTAATGAGCAGTTCTTC. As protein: CASSQAGIAGNEQFF.

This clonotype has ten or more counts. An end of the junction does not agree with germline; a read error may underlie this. DNA of the CDR3: TGCAGTGCCAGAGGCGGTTATAGCAATCAGCCCCAGCATTTT. Its protein is CSARGGYSNQPQHF. The chain combines TRBV20-1 with TRBJ1-5; D not certain. The germline CDR1 and CDR2 sequences are DFQATT and SNEGSKA (reference sequence). The CDR3 extends over 14 amino acids.

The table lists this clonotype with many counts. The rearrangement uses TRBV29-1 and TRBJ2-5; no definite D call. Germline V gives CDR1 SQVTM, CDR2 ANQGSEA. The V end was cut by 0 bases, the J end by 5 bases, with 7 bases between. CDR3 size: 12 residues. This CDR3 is CSVEDGTETQYF. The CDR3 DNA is TGCAGCGTTGAAGACGGTACGGAGACCCAGTACTTC.

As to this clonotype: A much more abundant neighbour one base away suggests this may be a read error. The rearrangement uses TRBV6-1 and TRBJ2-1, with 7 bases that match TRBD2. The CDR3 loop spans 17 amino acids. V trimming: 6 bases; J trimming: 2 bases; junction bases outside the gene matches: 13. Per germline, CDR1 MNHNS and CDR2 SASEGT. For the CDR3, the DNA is TGTGCCAGCAGCCCCCCCCTCGGGAGGACGACCTACAATGAGCAGTTCTTC. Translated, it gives CASSPPLGRTTYNEQFF.

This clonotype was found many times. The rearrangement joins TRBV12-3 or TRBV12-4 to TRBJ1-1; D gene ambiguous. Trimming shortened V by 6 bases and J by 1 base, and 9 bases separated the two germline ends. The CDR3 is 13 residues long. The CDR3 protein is CASRAPGNTEAFF. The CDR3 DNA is TGTGCCAGCAGGGCGCCCGGGAACACTGAAGCTTTCTTT.

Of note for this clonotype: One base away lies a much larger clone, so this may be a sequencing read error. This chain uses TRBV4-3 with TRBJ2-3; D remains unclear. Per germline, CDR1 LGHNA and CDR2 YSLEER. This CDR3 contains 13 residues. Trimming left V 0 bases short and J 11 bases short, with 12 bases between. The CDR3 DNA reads TGCGCCAGCAGCCAAGATCCCGGAGTTCGGCAGTATTTT. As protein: CASSQDPGVRQYF.

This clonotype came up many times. The DNA of the CDR3 is TGCAGCGTTGGCCCGGGCACAGATACGCAGTATTTT. Its protein product is CSVGPGTDTQYF. The genes are TRBV29-1 and TRBJ2-3; no definite D call. The V end lost 4 bases, the J end lost 1 base, and 6 bases lay between the germline ends. Germline CDR1 is SQVTM and CDR2 is ANQGSEA. This CDR3 has 12 residues.

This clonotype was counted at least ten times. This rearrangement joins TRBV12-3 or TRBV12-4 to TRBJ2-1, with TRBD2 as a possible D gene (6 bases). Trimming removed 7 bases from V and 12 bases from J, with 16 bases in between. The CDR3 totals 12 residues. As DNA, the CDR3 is TGTGCCAGCAACCCCTGGCAGGGAGGGCAGTTCTTC. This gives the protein CASNPWQGGQFF.

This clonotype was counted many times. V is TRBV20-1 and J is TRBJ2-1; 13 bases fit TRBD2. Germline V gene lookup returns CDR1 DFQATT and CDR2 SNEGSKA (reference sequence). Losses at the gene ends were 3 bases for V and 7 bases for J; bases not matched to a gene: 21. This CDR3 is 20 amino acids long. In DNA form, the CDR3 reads TGCAGTGCTAGCGGGGATCCAGGACTAGCGGGAGTTCGAAGTTATAATGAGCAGTTCTTC. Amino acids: CSASGDPGLAGVRSYNEQFF.

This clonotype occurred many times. CDR3 loop: CASSPLAGYEQFF. The CDR3 DNA follows: TGTGCCAGCAGCCCACTAGCGGGATATGAGCAGTTCTTC. The V call is TRBV7-9, the J call TRBJ2-1; 10 bases map to TRBD2. CDR1 and CDR2 (germline): SEHNR, FQNEAQ (reference sequence). J was trimmed by 8 bases and V by 5 bases; bases with no gene match: 3. This CDR3 comprises 13 residues.

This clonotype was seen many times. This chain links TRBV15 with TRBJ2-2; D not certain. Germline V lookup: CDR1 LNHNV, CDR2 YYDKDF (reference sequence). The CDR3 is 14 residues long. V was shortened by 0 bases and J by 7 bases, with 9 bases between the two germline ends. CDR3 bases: TGTGCCACCAGCAGAGATATTCGGAACGGGGAGCTGTTTTTT. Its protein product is CATSRDIRNGELFF.

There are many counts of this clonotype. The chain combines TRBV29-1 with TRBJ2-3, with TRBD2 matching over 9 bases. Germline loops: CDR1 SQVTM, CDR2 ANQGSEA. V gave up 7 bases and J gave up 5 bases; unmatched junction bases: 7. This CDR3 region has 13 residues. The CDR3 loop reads CSARTSEVDTQYF. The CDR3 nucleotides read TGCAGCGCCAGGACTAGCGAAGTAGATACGCAGTATTTT.

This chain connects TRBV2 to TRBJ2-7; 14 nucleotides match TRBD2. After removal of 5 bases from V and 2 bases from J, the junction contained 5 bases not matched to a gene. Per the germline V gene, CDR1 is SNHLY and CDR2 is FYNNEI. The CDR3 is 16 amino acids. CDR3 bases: TGTGCCAGCAGTTGGACTAGCGGGGGGCTCCCCTACGAGCAGTACTTC. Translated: CASSWTSGGLPYEQYF. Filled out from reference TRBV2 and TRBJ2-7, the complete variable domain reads EPEVTQTPSHQVTQMGQEVILRCVPISNHLYFYWYRQILGQKVEFLVSFYNNEISEKSEIFDDQFSVERPDGSNFTLKIRSTKLEDSAMYFCASSWTSGGLPYEQYFGPGTRLTVT.

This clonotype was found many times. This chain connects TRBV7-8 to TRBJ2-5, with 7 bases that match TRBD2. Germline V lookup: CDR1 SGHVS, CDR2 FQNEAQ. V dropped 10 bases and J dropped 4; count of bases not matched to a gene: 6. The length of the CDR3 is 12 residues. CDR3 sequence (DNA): TGTGCCACCGGGGGAGGGAGAGAGACCCAGTACTTC. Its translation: CATGGGRETQYF.

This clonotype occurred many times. CDR3 DNA sequence: TGCGCCAGCAGCTTATCGGGGCGGGGCTCCTACGAGCAGTACTTC. Amino acid sequence: CASSLSGRGSYEQYF. V is TRBV5-1 and J is TRBJ2-7, with D possibly being TRBD2 (6 bases). V lost 2 bases and J lost 0, with 12 bases in between. Germline CDR1 SGHRS, CDR2 YFSETQ. The length of the CDR3 is 15 residues. Full variable domain (missing parts from reference TRBV5-1 and TRBJ2-7): KAGVTQTPRYLIKTRGQQVTLSCSPISGHRSVSWYQQTPGQGLQFLFEYFSETQRNKGNFPGRFSGRQFSNSRSEMNVSTLELGDSALYLCASSLSGRGSYEQYFGPGTRLTVT.

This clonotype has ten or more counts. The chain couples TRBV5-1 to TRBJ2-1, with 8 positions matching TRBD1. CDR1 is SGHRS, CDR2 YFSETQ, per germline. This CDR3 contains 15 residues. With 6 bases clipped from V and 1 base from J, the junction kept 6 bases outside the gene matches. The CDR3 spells CASKLGQGSYNEQFF. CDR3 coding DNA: TGCGCCAGCAAACTCGGACAGGGTTCCTACAATGAGCAGTTCTTC.